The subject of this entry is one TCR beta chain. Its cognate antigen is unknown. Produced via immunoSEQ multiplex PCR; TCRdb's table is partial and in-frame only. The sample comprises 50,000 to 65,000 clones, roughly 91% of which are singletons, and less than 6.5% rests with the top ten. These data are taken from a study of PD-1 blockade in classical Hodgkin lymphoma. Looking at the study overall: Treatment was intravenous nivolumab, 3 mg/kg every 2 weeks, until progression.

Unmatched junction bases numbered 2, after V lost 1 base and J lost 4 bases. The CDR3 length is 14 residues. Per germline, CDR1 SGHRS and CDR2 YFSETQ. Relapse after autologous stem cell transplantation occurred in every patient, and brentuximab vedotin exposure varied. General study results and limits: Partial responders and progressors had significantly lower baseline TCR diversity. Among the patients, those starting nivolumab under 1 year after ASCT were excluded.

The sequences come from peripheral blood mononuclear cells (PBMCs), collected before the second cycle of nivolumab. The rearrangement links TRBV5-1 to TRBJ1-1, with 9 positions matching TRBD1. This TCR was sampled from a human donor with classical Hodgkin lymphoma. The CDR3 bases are TGCGCCAGCAGCTTGTGGGACAGGGCCACTGAAGCTTTCTTT. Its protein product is CASSLWDRATEAFF.